This TCR beta chain was documented in a study of T cells after yellow fever vaccination. Overall study results and limits: Most clones from primary vaccination were detected again post-booster (just under 97% CD4, about 88% CD8).

The V segment lost 4 bases and the J segment 1 base; nucleotides outside the gene matches: 3. The CDR3 sequence is 15 residues long. UMIs were added to TCR cDNA along with a universal primer site when it was made by 5'RACE template switching. MiXCR, run by TCRdb on the 5' RACE reads, gives a single entry per CDR3 protein. The table shows just under 600,000 distinct CDR3 sequences, with about 14% occurring only once. This clonotype was recorded a few times. What it binds is not known. The source is a man aged 25 to 40 who received the YFV17D yellow fever vaccine. The specimen comprised PBMCs, sampled on the day of the yellow fever booster vaccination. The chain recombines TRBV12-3 or TRBV12-4 with TRBJ2-3; 9 bases are shared with TRBD2. The CDR3 DNA is TGTGCCAGCAGTTCCCGGACTAGCGGCACAGATACGCAGTATTTT. This gives the protein CASSSRTSGTDTQYF.